These 32 T cell receptor beta chains came from one sample sequenced in a study of blood T cell repertoires in COVID-19. Only in-frame clones appear in the TCRdb table, and some are missing; sequencing was by immunoSEQ multiplex PCR. The sample holds about 190,000 clones; roughly four fifths are singletons and the top ten take less than 6.5%. The material sequenced was peripheral blood. The receptors shown here come from a woman aged 65 to 85 with active or convalescent COVID-19.

This chain connects TRBV18 to TRBJ2-7; 10 bases align to TRBD2. V lost 5 bases to trimming and J lost 0 bases; unmatched junction nucleotides: 13. The length of the CDR3 is 18 residues. Germline assignment: CDR1 KGHSH and CDR2 LQKENI. The CDR3 DNA sequence: TGTGCCAGCTCAAGACTTGGAACTAGCGGGATCTCCTCCTACGAGCAGTACTTC. Amino acid sequence: CASSRLGTSGISSYEQYF.

This clone was seen just once. The V and J genes are TRBV3-1 (or the pseudogene TRBV3-2) and TRBJ2-5, with a tentative D call TRBD1 (5 bases). Per germline, CDR1 LGHDT and CDR2 YNNKEL (reference sequence). V lost 1 base, J lost 0 bases, and 6 bases lay in between. The CDR3 length is 14 residues. DNA of the CDR3: TGTGCCAGCAGCCAAGCGACAGACCAAGAGACCCAGTACTTC. Its protein is CASSQATDQETQYF.

The J gene is TRBJ2-4, the V gene TRBV2, with 9 bases fitting TRBD1. This CDR3 comprises 16 residues. V gave up 6 bases and J gave up 0 bases; unmatched junction bases: 6. Looked up from germline, CDR1 is SNHLY and CDR2 is FYNNEI. CDR3 amino acids: CASRPQGAKAKNIQYF. CDR3 nucleotide sequence: TGTGCCAGCAGGCCACAGGGGGCAAAAGCCAAAAACATTCAGTACTTC. The complete variable domain, with remaining parts taken from reference TRBV2 and TRBJ2-4, reads EPEVTQTPSHQVTQMGQEVILRCVPISNHLYFYWYRQILGQKVEFLVSFYNNEISEKSEIFDDQFSVERPDGSNFTLKIRSTKLEDSAMYFCASRPQGAKAKNIQYFGAGTRLSVL.

Only one count was recorded for this clone. The chain couples TRBV3-1 (or the pseudogene TRBV3-2) to TRBJ2-7; 14 positions agree with TRBD2. This CDR3 region has 17 residues. From germline, CDR1 is LGHDT and CDR2 YNNKEL (reference sequence). Trimming took 2 bases from V and 4 from J; bases not matched to a gene: 7. CDR3 loop: CASSQLGTSGSRYEQYF. CDR3 DNA sequence: TGTGCCAGCAGCCAATTAGGGACTAGCGGGAGTAGGTACGAGCAGTACTTC.

V and J are TRBV12-3 or TRBV12-4 and TRBJ2-6; the D is unclear. CDR3 length: 13 residues. V lost 6 bases, J lost 1 base, and 4 bases lay in between. CDR3 bases: TGTGCCAGCAGGCAGTCTGGGGCCAACGTCCTGACTTTC. Its protein is CASRQSGANVLTF.

This chain joins TRBV6-6 and TRBJ1-1, with D possibly matching TRBD1 (5 bases). The CDR3 is 14 residues long. From germline, CDR1 is MNHNY and CDR2 SVGAGI (reference sequence). The ends were cut back, 5 bases at V and 3 bases at J, with 13 bases in the middle. The CDR3 DNA reads TGTGCCAGCAGTAGATATGGGGGGGACACTGAAGCTTTCTTT. It translates to CASSRYGGDTEAFF.

This clone was found once. This rearrangement joins TRBV14 to TRBJ2-3, with D unresolved. CDR3 size: 13 residues. Per germline, CDR1 SGHDN and CDR2 FVKESK. The V and J ends lost 4 bases and 5 bases respectively, with 10 bases between them. CDR3 in DNA: TGTGCCAGCAGCCTTGACTTGGGAGATACGCAGTATTTT. Its protein is CASSLDLGDTQYF.

In this sample, this clone turned up a few times. This sequence joins TRBV5-1 and TRBJ1-2; 8 bases agree with TRBD1. The trim removed 4 bases at V and 3 bases at J, leaving 14 bases unmatched. The CDR3 sequence is 17 residues long. CDR1 and CDR2 from the germline V gene are SGHRS and YFSETQ. In nucleotides, the CDR3 is TGCGCCAGCAGCCCCTATACTTCGGACAGGGTAGACTATGGCTACACCTTC. Amino acids: CASSPYTSDRVDYGYTF.

A remark on this clone: The junction departs from germline at one end; a sequencing error may be responsible. The gene calls are TRBV3-1 (or the pseudogene TRBV3-2) and TRBJ2-1, with a weak D call TRBD2 (7 bases). The CDR3 runs to 13 residues. Germline lookup yields CDR1 LGHDT and CDR2 YNNKEL (reference sequence). CDR3 coding DNA: TGTGCCAGCGGTCCCGGGGGGCACAATGGGCAGTTCTTC. This translates into CASGPGGHNGQFF.

V is TRBV4-2 and J is TRBJ2-1; 10 nucleotides match TRBD1. Trimming took 5 bases from V and 7 from J; bases not matched to a gene: 8. CDR3 length: 15 residues. Per germline, CDR1 LGHNA and CDR2 YNFKEQ. The CDR3 protein is CASSSGQGGDNEQFF. CDR3 in DNA: TGTGCCAGCAGCTCAGGACAGGGGGGGGATAATGAGCAGTTCTTC.

The count of this clone is one. CDR3 bases: TGTGCCAGCAGCGCACGTTCTGGGGTAGACAGATACGAGCAGTACTTC. It codes for CASSARSGVDRYEQYF. The chain couples TRBV3-1 (or the pseudogene TRBV3-2) to TRBJ2-7; D possibly corresponds to TRBD1 (5 bases). This CDR3 has 16 amino acids. Germline loops: CDR1 LGHDT, CDR2 YNNKEL (reference sequence). V lost 5 bases and J 4 bases, leaving 21 bases between the germline ends.

V is TRBV9 and J is TRBJ2-3; D unresolved. The V gene's germline CDR1 is SGDLS and CDR2 YYNGEE. V was cut by 5 bases and J by 4 bases, with 14 bases left in between. CDR3 length: 14 residues. CDR3 DNA sequence: TGTGCCAGCAGTGACAATGGGTGGGCAGATACGCAGTATTTT. It specifies CASSDNGWADTQYF.

The J gene is TRBJ1-6, the V gene TRBV12-3 or TRBV12-4, with D unclear. This CDR3 has 13 residues. V lost 2 bases, J lost 7 bases, and 6 bases lay in between. CDR3 sequence reads: CASSLTENSPLHF. CDR3 bases: TGTGCCAGCAGTTTAACAGAAAATTCACCCCTCCACTTT.

This clone was picked up a small number of times. The J gene is TRBJ2-5, the V gene TRBV5-1, with 8 nucleotides matching TRBD2. CDR3 length equals 13 residues. V was clipped by 6 bases and J by 5 bases; unmatched bases: 6. CDR1 is SGHRS and CDR2 is YFSETQ in the germline V gene. The CDR3 coding sequence is TGCGCCAGCACTCGGGAGGGCCTGGAGACCCAGTACTTC. It translates to CASTREGLETQYF.

The V and J genes are TRBV4-1 and TRBJ2-7; 9 bases agree with TRBD1. The CDR3 sequence is 16 residues long. CDR1 is MGHRA, CDR2 YSYEKL, per germline. V dropped 4 bases and J dropped 7; count of bases not matched to a gene: 14. CDR3 amino acids: CASSRQGQGLLNEQYF. In DNA form, the CDR3 reads TGCGCCAGCAGCCGCCAGGGACAGGGCCTCCTTAATGAGCAGTACTTC.

The chain joins TRBV19 to TRBJ2-1; D call uncertain. The V end was cut by 5 bases, the J end by 5 bases, with 13 bases between. Germline CDR1 and CDR2: LNHDA and SQIVND (reference sequence). This CDR3 has 14 amino acids. Here the CDR3 reads CASSLQPTDNEQFF. Here the CDR3 DNA reads TGTGCCAGTAGTCTGCAACCGACTGACAATGAGCAGTTCTTC. The whole variable domain, filled in from reference TRBV19 and TRBJ2-1, reads DGGITQSPKYLFRKEGQNVTLSCEQNLNHDAMYWYRQDPGQGLRLIYYSQIVNDFQKGDIAEGYSVSREKKESFPLTVTSAQKNPTAFYLCASSLQPTDNEQFFGPGTRLTVL.

The V call is TRBV4-2, the J call TRBJ2-1, with 7 bases identical to TRBD2. J lost 1 base, V lost 1 base, and 7 bases had no gene match. The CDR3 has 17 amino acids. Germline CDR1 reads LGHNA; CDR2 reads YNFKEQ. Written as DNA, the CDR3 is TGTGCCAGCAGCCAAGGATTCACTAGCGCGTCCTACAATGAGCAGTTCTTC. Translating it yields CASSQGFTSASYNEQFF.

The CDR3 DNA reads as TGTGCCAGCAGTTACAGGGGTGACTACGAGCAGTACTTC. Its protein is CASSYRGDYEQYF. The chain is built from TRBV6-5 and TRBJ2-7; possible D gene TRBD1, 5 bases. Per the germline V gene, CDR1 is MNHEY and CDR2 is SVGAGI. V lost 2 bases and J 3 bases, leaving 8 bases between the germline ends. The CDR3 runs to 13 residues.

The V and J genes are TRBV6-6 and TRBJ2-7; D is perhaps TRBD1 (5 bases). This CDR3 has 15 residues. Germline V gene data show CDR1 as MNHNY and CDR2 as SVGAGI (reference sequence). V dropped 2 bases and J dropped 6 bases, with 17 bases sitting between them. The chain's CDR3 is CASSYGDLGRGEQYF. CDR3 bases: TGTGCCAGCAGTTACGGGGATTTAGGAAGGGGCGAGCAGTACTTC.

The chain carries TRBV19 and TRBJ2-7; 13 bases align to TRBD2. The CDR3 extends over 15 amino acids. With V trimmed by 4 bases and J by 4 bases, 4 bases remained unmatched. CDR1 is LNHDA, CDR2 SQIVND, per germline (reference sequence). The CDR3 coding sequence is TGTGCCAGTAGTAGGACTAGCGGGAGATCGTACGAGCAGTACTTC. Translated: CASSRTSGRSYEQYF.

This sequence joins TRBV20-1 and TRBJ2-7, with D possibly TRBD2 on 6 matching bases. CDR3 length: 15 residues. From germline, CDR1 is DFQATT and CDR2 SNEGSKA (reference sequence). The V end lost 3 bases, the J end lost 2 bases, and 17 bases lay between the germline ends. In nucleotides, the CDR3 is TGCAGTGCTAGTCGGAGGGCGGTGAAACCCTACGAGCAGTACTTC. Its protein is CSASRRAVKPYEQYF.

The sample holds one count of this clone. The V gene is TRBV29-1, the J gene TRBJ2-2; D might be TRBD2 (6 bases). CDR1 SQVTM and CDR2 ANQGSEA come from the germline V gene. There are 15 residues in the CDR3. V lost 0 bases, J lost 6 bases, and 14 bases lay in between. The CDR3 is CSVEEGRIGAGELFF. CDR3 sequence (DNA): TGCAGCGTTGAAGAGGGGAGGATAGGAGCCGGGGAGCTGTTTTTT.

The chain couples TRBV5-1 to TRBJ2-7; 8 nucleotides line up with TRBD2. From germline, CDR1 is SGHRS and CDR2 YFSETQ. This CDR3 is 15 amino acids long. The ends lost 0 bases at V and 7 bases at J; junction bases unmatched: 9. The CDR3 DNA follows: TGCGCCAGCAGCTTGGGTGCAGCGGGAGTAGGGGAGCAGTACTTC. This codes for CASSLGAAGVGEQYF. The variable domain in full, with the rest retrieved from reference TRBV5-1 and TRBJ2-7, is KAGVTQTPRYLIKTRGQQVTLSCSPISGHRSVSWYQQTPGQGLQFLFEYFSETQRNKGNFPGRFSGRQFSNSRSEMNVSTLELGDSALYLCASSLGAAGVGEQYFGPGTRLTVT.

This rearrangement joins TRBV7-6 to TRBJ2-1, with D possibly being TRBD2 (6 bases). CDR1 and CDR2 (germline): SGHVS, FNYEAQ. The V and J ends lost 5 bases and 4 bases respectively, with 21 bases between them. There are 17 residues in the CDR3. The CDR3 bases are TGTGCCAGCAGCCCCCTCCCCCTGGGGGGAGGATACAATGAGCAGTTCTTC. This translates into CASSPLPLGGGYNEQFF.

Only a few counts were recorded for this clone. V gene TRBV11-3 combines with J gene TRBJ2-5, with TRBD2 matching over 12 bases. The CDR3 sequence is 16 residues long. The V segment lost 5 bases and the J segment 5 bases; nucleotides outside the gene matches: 9. The germline gives CDR1 SGHNT, CDR2 YENEEA. The CDR3 spells CASSPASGRAGETQYF. DNA of the CDR3: TGTGCCAGCAGCCCAGCTAGCGGGAGGGCCGGGGAGACCCAGTACTTC.

The chain links TRBV2 to TRBJ1-2; D not certain. With 6 bases removed from V and 1 base from J, the gap between germline ends came to 12 bases. CDR3 length equals 14 residues. Germline V lookup: CDR1 SNHLY, CDR2 FYNNEI. CDR3 residues: CASSQQRVNYGYTF. The CDR3, as DNA: TGTGCCAGCAGCCAACAGAGAGTTAACTATGGCTACACCTTC.

The gene calls are TRBV5-1 and TRBJ2-2; D remains unclear. The CDR3 contains 14 residues. V was clipped by 1 base and J by 4 bases, with 8 bases between them. The germline CDR1 and CDR2 sequences are SGHRS and YFSETQ. The CDR3 here is CASSLLSSTGELFF. The CDR3 bases are TGCGCCAGCAGCTTGTTGAGTAGCACCGGGGAGCTGTTTTTT. The complete variable domain, with remaining parts taken from reference TRBV5-1 and TRBJ2-2, reads KAGVTQTPRYLIKTRGQQVTLSCSPISGHRSVSWYQQTPGQGLQFLFEYFSETQRNKGNFPGRFSGRQFSNSRSEMNVSTLELGDSALYLCASSLLSSTGELFFGEGSRLTVL.

This chain connects TRBV3-1 (or the pseudogene TRBV3-2) to TRBJ2-3, with D possibly TRBD1 on 5 matching bases. This CDR3 region has 16 residues. Trimming cost V 3 bases and J 5 bases, with 18 bases left between them. Germline assignment: CDR1 LGHDT and CDR2 YNNKEL (reference sequence). CDR3 sequence reads: CASSHGSLDQGDTQYF. CDR3 bases: TGTGCCAGCAGCCATGGCTCGTTAGACCAGGGAGATACGCAGTATTTT.

CDR3 loop: CATSDPDRTYTDTQYF. As DNA, the CDR3 is TGTGCCACCAGTGATCCTGACAGGACCTACACAGATACGCAGTATTTT. This rearrangement joins TRBV24-1 to TRBJ2-3; possible D gene TRBD1, 6 bases. Trimming removed 3 bases from V and 2 bases from J, with 14 bases in between. The CDR3 contains 16 residues. The germline V gene encodes CDR1 KGHDR and CDR2 SFDVKD.

This clone was recorded many times. The chain employs TRBV11-2 and TRBJ1-1; tentative D call: TRBD1 (6 bases). Germline CDR1 is SGHAT and CDR2 is FQNNGV. Trimming cost V 1 base and J 7 bases, with 13 bases left between them. The CDR3 is 14 amino acids. The CDR3 sequence is CASSLVGQGLEAFF. As DNA, the CDR3 is TGTGCCAGCAGCTTAGTGGGGCAGGGGCTTGAAGCTTTCTTT.

The CDR3 region has the DNA TGTGCCAGCAGTTACTCTGGCAGGGTCGATGGCTACACCTTC. This gives the protein CASSYSGRVDGYTF. This chain connects TRBV6-6 to TRBJ1-2; TRBD1 is a possible D gene (5 bases). CDR1 is MNHNY, CDR2 SVGAGI, per germline (reference sequence). The CDR3 is made up of 14 amino acids. Trimming took 0 bases from V and 6 from J, leaving 11 bases between them.

Comment on this clone: Within the sample, other DNA sequences also encode this same CDR3. The V and J genes are TRBV5-1 and TRBJ1-2; D is ambiguous. CDR1 and CDR2 (germline): SGHRS, YFSETQ. The CDR3 has 12 residues. Trimming removed 4 bases at V and 4 bases at J, with 8 bases between. CDR3 protein: CASSLDTYGYTF. The CDR3 region has the DNA TGCGCCAGCAGCCTCGACACCTATGGCTACACCTTC. Full variable domain (outside the CDR3, taken from reference TRBV5-1 and TRBJ1-2): KAGVTQTPRYLIKTRGQQVTLSCSPISGHRSVSWYQQTPGQGLQFLFEYFSETQRNKGNFPGRFSGRQFSNSRSEMNVSTLELGDSALYLCASSLDTYGYTFGSGTRLTVV.